The rows below give T cell receptor beta chains drawn from one sample of a study of cytomegalovirus exposure and HLA in healthy donors. Produced via immunoSEQ multiplex PCR; TCRdb's table is partial and in-frame only. The sample carries under 200,000 clones, about 85% recorded once. The sequenced sample was PBMCs. These receptors originate from a woman in her fifties or sixties in good health and CMV-seropositive. The CDR3 runs from the conserved cysteine through the conserved F or W.

v_gene | CDR3aa
TRBV11-2 | CASSPWGQQTGELFF
TRBV7-9 | CASSPRGDEGGYEQYF
TRBV7-9 | CASSSTQETQYF
TRBV5-4 | CASSVQGQETQYF
TRBV5-1 | CASDRGPGQGVTEAFF
TRBV6-4 | CASSDEGESSYNEQFF
TRBV6-5 | CASPGGPHEQYF
TRBV28 | CASGWGAGVTEAFF
TRBV19 | CATRDRNRAFF
TRBV10-2 | CASYPSGGYNEQFF
TRBV5-1 | CASSFAGASGRYEQYF
TRBV6-6 | CASSYIPQGRDGYTF
TRBV28 | CASSSGLWGYTF
TRBV10-2 | CASSESSTTGEQYF
TRBV7-2 | CASSLRGPTNEKLFF
TRBV29-1 | CSHLDFSYPNIQYF
TRBV7-9 | CASSPLAEPTYEQYF
TRBV7-9 | CSSSLAGGPVYEQYF
TRBV13 | CASSLSLRQGGSEAFF
TRBV19 | CASSSYRDQPQHF
TRBV2 | CASHQGAKNIQYF
TRBV5-1 | CASSAEGTPFYYEQYF
TRBV28 | CASSALEDRGYYEQYF
TRBV2 | CASLRPTGGSEVYGYTF
TRBV7-2 | CASSLRRGTSGYNEQFF
TRBV18 | CASSPQALDSASMAFF
TRBV6-1 | CASSGGQGRSVNTEAFF
TRBV9 | CASSPGQGFSYGYTF
TRBV10-3 | CAIKQGAENTEAFF